This T cell receptor (beta chain) originates from a study of blood T cell repertoires in COVID-19. For the study at large: Samples representing acute and convalescent COVID-19 were sourced from the United States, Italy and Spain.

Data came from immunoSEQ multiplex PCR; TCRdb stores just in-frame clones and leaves some out. This table has roughly 340,000 clones, 87% appearing once. Germline values: CDR1 SGHRS, CDR2 YFSETQ. This CDR3 is built from 15 residues. V gave up 0 bases and J gave up 7 bases, with 17 bases separating them. The source material was peripheral blood. The chain recombines TRBV5-1 with TRBJ2-7, with D perhaps matching TRBD1 (6 bases). This sequence was found in a woman aged 50 to 60 with COVID-19, enrolled during active disease. The CDR3 is CASSLGGTPGREQYF. CDR3 nucleotides: TGCGCCAGCAGCTTGGGGGGGACACCGGGCAGGGAGCAGTACTTC. The full variable domain, in which reference TRBV5-1 and TRBJ2-7 provide the parts outside the CDR3, is KAGVTQTPRYLIKTRGQQVTLSCSPISGHRSVSWYQQTPGQGLQFLFEYFSETQRNKGNFPGRFSGRQFSNSRSEMNVSTLELGDSALYLCASSLGGTPGREQYFGPGTRLTVT.